This is a list of T cell receptor beta chains from one sample in a study of blood T cell repertoires in COVID-19. Profiled with immunoSEQ multiplex PCR; TCRdb holds only in-frame clones, not every one. Of 280,000 or so clones in the sample, roughly 87% were seen once. The sample comprised peripheral blood. Receptors originate from a human donor in a cohort sampled during active COVID-19. CDR3s include the opening cysteine and the closing phenylalanine or tryptophan. Each record gives: clone size, D gene, J gene, V gene, CDR3 protein, CDR3 DNA. A D gene is named only where the DNA matches it firmly. Some rows mark clone size as missing; the rest say once, few, many or name a class of expanded clone.

.,.,TRBJ2-2,TRBV6-5,CASSYLGELFF,TGTGCCAGCAGTTACCTCGGGGAGCTGTTTTTT
.,TRBD1,TRBJ1-2,TRBV18,CASSPDRDYGYTF,TGTGCCAGCTCCCCCGACAGGGACTATGGCTACACCTTC
once,.,TRBJ2-3,TRBV7-9,CASSLSTDTQYF,TGTGCCAGCAGCCTCTCCACAGATACGCAGTATTTT
.,.,TRBJ2-3,TRBV9,CASSVVYGGRNTQYF,TGTGCCAGCAGCGTAGTTTATGGGGGGAGAAATACGCAGTATTTT
.,TRBD2,TRBJ2-3,TRBV6-5,CASSLGGRAWDTQYF,TGTGCCAGCTCCCTGGGGGGGAGGGCCTGGGATACGCAGTATTTT
.,.,TRBJ2-7,TRBV19,CASRTAGVGSYEQYF,TGTGCCAGTAGGACAGCTGGGGTGGGATCCTACGAGCAGTACTTC
.,.,TRBJ2-1,TRBV12-3/TRBV12-4,CASSQYTEQFF,TGTGCCAGCAGTCAGTACACGGAGCAGTTCTTC
.,TRBD2,TRBJ2-1,TRBV9,CASSPSGGSRYNEQFF,TGTGCCAGCAGCCCCTCGGGCGGGAGCCGTTACAATGAGCAGTTCTTC
.,TRBD2,TRBJ2-1,TRBV11-2,CASSPSGGSEQFF,TGTGCCAGCAGCCCTAGCGGCGGGAGTGAGCAGTTCTTC
.,.,TRBJ2-1,TRBV6-5,CATNSNEQFF,TGTGCCACCAATTCCAATGAGCAGTTCTTC
.,.,TRBJ2-3,TRBV19,CATSRHNTDTQYF,TGTGCCACCTCGAGGCATAACACAGATACGCAGTATTTT
.,TRBD1,TRBJ1-5,TRBV19,CASRGVGQGNQPQHF,TGTGCCAGTCGAGGGGTTGGACAGGGGAATCAGCCCCAGCATTTT
.,.,TRBJ1-2,TRBV28,CASSSYTGYGYTF,TGTGCCAGCAGTTCCTACACAGGATATGGCTACACCTTC
.,TRBD1,TRBJ2-5,TRBV30,CAWSPGTGVETQYF,TGTGCCTGGAGTCCCGGGACAGGGGTAGAGACCCAGTACTTC
.,.,TRBJ2-6,TRBV30,CAWSVSEEGLAGANVLTF,TGTGCCTGGAGTGTATCCGAGGAGGGTCTGGCTGGGGCCAACGTCCTGACTTTC
.,TRBD1,TRBJ1-5,TRBV3-1/TRBV3-2,CASSRDRNQPQHF,TGTGCCAGCAGCCGGGACAGGAATCAGCCCCAGCATTTT
.,.,TRBJ1-4,TRBV18,CASSLPSTPNEKLFF,TGTGCCAGCTCACTACCGAGTACTCCTAATGAAAAACTGTTTTTT
few,.,TRBJ2-2,TRBV5-6,CASSSGQNTGELFF,TGTGCCAGCAGCTCGGGACAGAACACCGGGGAGCTGTTTTTT
once,.,TRBJ1-2,TRBV11-2,CASSSMAGLGYTF,TGTGCCAGCAGCTCTATGGCGGGGCTGGGCTACACCTTC
few,TRBD2,TRBJ2-1,TRBV27,CASRGLSGNLLSEQFF,TGTGCCAGCAGGGGACTTAGCGGGAACCTTCTAAGTGAGCAGTTCTTC
.,TRBD1,TRBJ1-1,TRBV7-2,CASSLVVDRTQAFF,TGTGCCAGCAGCTTAGTGGTGGACAGGACACAAGCTTTCTTT
.,.,TRBJ1-6,TRBV28,CASSLEAGRSSYNSPLHF,TGTGCCAGCAGTTTAGAGGCGGGCAGGAGCTCCTATAATTCACCCCTCCACTTT
.,.,TRBJ2-3,TRBV18,CASSPLVGGTDTQYF,TGTGCCAGCTCACCTCTAGTTGGTGGCACAGATACGCAGTATTTT
.,.,TRBJ1-6,TRBV10-2,CASSELRDSPLHF,TGCGCCAGCAGTGAGTTAAGAGATTCACCCCTCCACTTT
.,.,TRBJ2-2,TRBV7-2,CASSFSSPLALNTGELFF,TGTGCCAGCAGCTTCTCCTCGCCACTAGCCTTGAACACCGGGGAGCTGTTTTTT